The next 17 T cell receptor beta chains were all read from a single sample in a study of tumor-infiltrating lymphocytes in primary liver carcinoma. Alongside blood RNA obtained from unsorted whole blood, germline DNA was also extracted. A constant-region primer served to make TCR beta cDNA from about 500 ng total RNA. ARM-PCR, slightly modified, supplied the TCR beta libraries through three nested multiplex PCR rounds. Each of the first two PCR rounds ran approximately 10 cycles with TRBV1-TRBV30 forward and C-beta reverse primers. TCRdb processed the multiplex PCR reads anew with MiXCR; each CDR3 protein has one entry. Of a few hundred thousand distinct CDR3 sequences listed, around three fifths were seen once; the top ten hold 15% to 20%. Specimen: peripheral blood. The receptors derive from a woman aged 30 to 39 with primary liver carcinoma and hepatitis B virus infection.

As to this clonotype: Since a much larger clone is just one base distant, this may be a read error. V and J are TRBV6-5 and TRBJ2-5, with 10 bases identical to TRBD1. Germline V gives CDR1 MNHEY, CDR2 SVGAGI. The CDR3 loop spans 15 amino acids. The ends lost 6 bases at V and 5 bases at J; junction bases unmatched: 9. CDR3 sequence: CASSREPGQGETQYF. The CDR3 DNA follows: TGTGCCAGCAGCCGCGAACCGGGACAGGGGGAGACCCAGTACTTC.

Points on this clonotype: The junction and the germline gene differ at one end; a read error may be behind it. The gene calls are TRBV12-3 or TRBV12-4 and TRBJ1-2; maybe TRBD1 (5 bases). This CDR3 contains 13 residues. The chain's CDR3 is CVSSSGGGYGYTF. The DNA of the CDR3 is TGTGTCAGCAGTTCCGGGGGGGGATATGGCTACACCTTC.

Details on this clonotype: The junction departs from germline at one end; a sequencing error may be responsible. The chain recombines TRBV30 with TRBJ1-2; 9 nucleotides agree with TRBD1. Germline CDR1 is GTSNPN and CDR2 is SVGIG (reference sequence). This CDR3 contains 15 residues. The CDR3 is CAWKFPGQGVESYTF. The CDR3 region has the DNA TGTGCCTGGAAGTTTCCGGGACAGGGAGTGGAAAGCTACACTTTC.

The chain uses TRBV7-4 and TRBJ2-1; D unclear. The CDR3 spans 12 residues. Trimming cost V 11 bases and J 6 bases, with 14 bases left between them. Germline loops: CDR1 SGHVT, CDR2 SQSDAQ. The CDR3 coding sequence is TGTGCCTGCATCCCGGGTTCCAATGAGCAGTTCTTC. The encoded protein is CACIPGSNEQFF. Drawing the rest from reference TRBV7-4 and TRBJ2-1, the complete variable domain is GAGVSQSPRYKVAKRGRDVALRCDSISGHVTLYWYRQTLGQGSEVLTYSQSDAQRDKSGRPSGRFSAERPERSVSTLKIQRTEQGDSAVYLCACIPGSNEQFFGPGTRLTVL.

This clonotype was counted between two and nine times. The V gene is TRBV5-4, the J gene TRBJ2-1, with 10 bases lining up with TRBD2. Trimming cost V 3 bases and J 6 bases; bases outside gene matches: 6. This CDR3 is 15 amino acids long. Germline V gene sequence: CDR1 SGHNT, CDR2 YYREEE (reference sequence). CDR3 amino acids: CASSSGGLAANEQFF. The CDR3 DNA follows: TGTGCCAGCAGCTCAGGCGGACTAGCGGCCAATGAGCAGTTCTTC.

Details on this clonotype: At one of its ends the junction is not consistent with the germline gene, which may arise from a read error. This sequence joins TRBV4-2 and TRBJ2-6; D perhaps matches TRBD1 (6 bases). Germline V lookup: CDR1 LGHNA, CDR2 YNFKEQ. CDR3 length: 20 amino acids. CDR3 coding DNA: TGTACCAGCAGCCAAGAAGCTTCGCCAGGGGTTCCCTCTGGGGCCAACGTCCTGACTTTC. This sequence encodes CTSSQEASPGVPSGANVLTF.

This clonotype was seen at least ten times. The V and J genes are TRBV28 and TRBJ2-7; 10 bases fit TRBD2. J was trimmed by 3 bases and V by 9 bases; bases with no gene match: 8. This CDR3 has 14 residues. Germline assignment: CDR1 MDHEN and CDR2 SYDVKM. The CDR3 DNA is TGTGCCAGTACCGCGAGCGGGAGGGACTACGAGCAGTACTTC. Translation gives CASTASGRDYEQYF. The full variable domain, with the rest looked up from reference TRBV28 and TRBJ2-7, is DVKVTQSSRYLVKRTGEKVFLECVQDMDHENMFWYRQDPGLGLRLIYFSYDVKMKEKGDIPEGYSVSREKKERFSLILESASTNQTSMYLCASTASGRDYEQYFGPGTRLTVT.

The CDR3 nucleotides are TGTGCCAGCAGCCAAGCCCATTACGAGCAGTACTTC. Its protein is CASSQAHYEQYF. The genes are TRBV14 and TRBJ2-7; no firm D call. This CDR3 is 12 amino acids long. V lost 1 base and J 4 bases, leaving 5 bases between the germline ends. Germline CDR1 SGHDN, CDR2 FVKESK. Full variable domain (outside the CDR3, taken from reference TRBV14 and TRBJ2-7): EAGVTQFPSHSVIEKGQTVTLRCDPISGHDNLYWYRRVMGKEIKFLLHFVKESKQDESGMPNNRFLAERTGGTYSTLKVQPAELEDSGVYFCASSQAHYEQYFGPGTRLTVT.

In the case of this clonotype: The conserved phenylalanine or tryptophan is not found at the CDR3 terminus, so this likely reflects a read error. The chain employs TRBV11-3 and TRBJ1-1, with D tentatively TRBD1 (6 bases). The germline V gene has CDR1 SGHNT and CDR2 YENEEA. This CDR3 comprises 14 residues. V dropped 6 bases and J dropped 4 bases, with 15 bases sitting between them. CDR3 in DNA: TGTGCCAGCAGGTTCAACAGGGAGGGCACTGAAGCTTTCTCT. It codes for CASRFNREGTEAFS.

Points on this clonotype: Here the CDR3 omits its conserved ending phenylalanine or tryptophan, so a read error is the likely source. This chain joins TRBV11-3 and TRBJ2-7; D call uncertain. The germline gives CDR1 SGHNT, CDR2 YENEEA. This CDR3 is 15 amino acids long. In DNA form, the CDR3 reads TGTGCTAGCAGCTTACGTCCAGGTGAGGCCTACGAGCAGTACTTA. Amino acids: CASSLRPGEAYEQYL.

J is TRBJ1-3 and V is TRBV28; TRBD1 might be the D (5 bases). This CDR3 comprises 14 residues. V was cut by 5 bases and J by 5 bases, with 13 bases left in between. Germline V gene lookup returns CDR1 MDHEN and CDR2 SYDVKM. As DNA, the CDR3 is TGTGCCAGCAGTCTAGTAGGGGAGAGAAACACCATATATTTT. Translated: CASSLVGERNTIYF.

Details on this clonotype: This may arise from a read error, as a much more abundant clone is one base away. The CDR3 DNA is TGTGCCAGCAGTTCCCGGGGTTGCGCTTTCTTT. Protein: CASSSRGCAFF. The V and J genes are TRBV12-3 or TRBV12-4 and TRBJ1-1; D gene ambiguous. V was shortened by 4 bases and J by 11 bases, with 11 bases between the two germline ends. The CDR3 sequence is 11 residues long.

About this clonotype itself: One end of the junction fails to match germline, which may point to a read error. The chain employs TRBV6-5 and TRBJ1-5; D possibly corresponds to TRBD1 (6 bases). Germline CDR1 and CDR2: MNHEY and SVGAGI. The CDR3 contains 14 residues. The CDR3 nucleotides read TGTGCCAGCCGACAGTCAAGGGGGTCTCAGTCCCAGCATTTT. Its protein product is CASRQSRGSQSQHF.

V usage is TRBV2 and J usage is TRBJ2-1, with TRBD2 matching over 9 bases. The CDR3 spans 14 residues. Losses at the gene ends were 10 bases for V and 13 bases for J; bases not matched to a gene: 17. Germline V gives CDR1 SNHLY, CDR2 FYNNEI. The CDR3 region is CATSIPTSGPAQFF. As DNA, the CDR3 is TGTGCCACCTCGATTCCGACTAGCGGCCCAGCACAGTTCTTC.

Concerning this clonotype itself: One end of the junction is discordant with germline, which a read error may explain. This sequence joins TRBV30 and TRBJ2-5, with 8 bases that match TRBD1. The germline CDR1 and CDR2 sequences are GTSNPN and SVGIG (reference sequence). The CDR3 runs 14 residues. CDR3 protein: CAWNLQGVQETQHF. DNA for the CDR3: TGTGCCTGGAACCTACAGGGGGTACAAGAGACCCAGCACTTC.

Notes on this clonotype: This clone may be a read error of a much larger clone one base away. The chain couples TRBV6-1 to TRBJ2-1, with 10 bases lining up with TRBD1. The V gene end was trimmed by 7 bases and the J gene end by 6 bases; junction bases not matched to a gene: 6. CDR3 length: 14 residues. CDR1 is MNHNS, CDR2 SASEGT, per germline. The CDR3 DNA is TGTGCCAGCATGACAGGGGGCTCTCGCAATGAGCAGTTCTTC. Translating it yields CASMTGGSRNEQFF.

A note on this clonotype: A clone one base away is much larger, so this may be a read error. The chain uses TRBV12-3 or TRBV12-4 and TRBJ1-2, with TRBD1 matching over 8 bases. The CDR3 sequence is 13 residues long. The CDR3 protein is CASSTGRGQGCTF. CDR3 sequence (DNA): TGTGCCAGCAGTACTGGCAGGGGGCAAGGCTGCACCTTC.